This entry lists 18 T cell receptor beta chains sequenced from one sample in a study of blood T cell repertoires in COVID-19. Data came from immunoSEQ multiplex PCR; TCRdb stores just in-frame clones and leaves some out. The table includes roughly 220,000 clones, around 84% detected once. The material sequenced was peripheral blood. Receptors originate from an elderly man with acute or convalescent COVID-19.

This chain uses TRBV19 with TRBJ2-7, with TRBD2 matching over 8 bases. The CDR3 has 13 residues. Germline trimming cut 3 bases from V and 5 bases from J; bases unmatched to any gene: 3. Germline values: CDR1 LNHDA, CDR2 SQIVND (reference sequence). Here the CDR3 reads CASSIRGGDEQYF. DNA for the CDR3: TGTGCCAGTAGTATCCGGGGGGGAGACGAGCAGTACTTC.

The V and J genes are TRBV5-1 and TRBJ2-5; TRBD2 aligns across 11 bases. V lost 6 bases to trimming and J lost 5 bases; unmatched junction nucleotides: 6. This CDR3 contains 14 residues. CDR1 is SGHRS, CDR2 YFSETQ, per germline. In DNA, the CDR3 is TGCGCCAGCAAAGCACTAGCGGGAGTTGAGACCCAGTACTTC. This encodes CASKALAGVETQYF.

The CDR3 DNA sequence: TGTGCCAGCAGTTTCGGACAGTTGAATCAGCCCCAGCATTTT. The encoded protein is CASSFGQLNQPQHF. The chain carries TRBV5-6 and TRBJ1-5, with D possibly TRBD1 on 6 matching bases. CDR1 and CDR2 from the germline V gene are SGHDT and YYEEEE. This CDR3 comprises 14 residues. V shed 5 bases and J shed 4 bases, with 13 bases lying between them.

This clone was seen only once. The chain couples TRBV2 to TRBJ1-6; 9 nucleotides agree with TRBD1. This CDR3 comprises 15 residues. The germline CDR1 and CDR2 sequences are SNHLY and FYNNEI. V trimming: 6 bases; J trimming: 7 bases; junction bases outside the gene matches: 7. CDR3 in amino acids: CASRDQGQGNSPLHF. The CDR3 bases are TGTGCCAGCAGGGACCAGGGACAGGGAAATTCACCCCTCCACTTT.

This sequence joins TRBV19 and TRBJ2-2; TRBD1 might be the D (5 bases). V shed 10 bases and J shed 6 bases, with 12 bases lying between them. This CDR3 has 12 amino acids. Germline assignment: CDR1 LNHDA and CDR2 SQIVND (reference sequence). The CDR3 DNA sequence: TGTGCCACCGTGGGCAGGGCCGGGGAGCTGTTTTTT. Translation gives CATVGRAGELFF. The full variable domain, completed using reference TRBV19 and TRBJ2-2, is DGGITQSPKYLFRKEGQNVTLSCEQNLNHDAMYWYRQDPGQGLRLIYYSQIVNDFQKGDIAEGYSVSREKKESFPLTVTSAQKNPTAFYLCATVGRAGELFFGEGSRLTVL.

The CDR3 region has the DNA TGTGCCAGCAGTTTCCGGCGGGAGCAGCCCCAGCATTTT. Protein sequence: CASSFRREQPQHF. The V gene is TRBV12-3 or TRBV12-4, the J gene TRBJ1-5; D uncertain. This CDR3 is built from 13 residues. V was cut by 3 bases and J by 7 bases, with 10 bases left in between.

The chain combines TRBV10-3 with TRBJ2-3; 10 bases align to TRBD1. The CDR3 contains 14 residues. CDR1 and CDR2 from the germline V gene are ENHRY and SYGVKD. V gave up 6 bases and J gave up 4 bases; unmatched junction bases: 4. This CDR3 reads CAISRDRGADTQYF. The CDR3 DNA follows: TGTGCCATCAGCAGGGACAGGGGAGCAGATACGCAGTATTTT.

The chain combines TRBV4-3 with TRBJ2-5, with 12 bases aligning to TRBD2. J was trimmed by 3 bases and V by 2 bases; bases with no gene match: 7. The germline V gene encodes CDR1 LGHNA and CDR2 YSLEER. This CDR3 region has 17 residues. CDR3 protein: CASSQPLAGGPKETQYF. In DNA, the CDR3 is TGCGCCAGCAGCCAACCTCTAGCGGGAGGGCCCAAAGAGACCCAGTACTTC.

This chain joins TRBV20-1 and TRBJ1-6; D is ambiguous. V gave up 3 bases and J gave up 3 bases, with 6 bases separating them. This CDR3 comprises 13 residues. CDR1 DFQATT and CDR2 SNEGSKA come from the germline V gene (reference sequence). This CDR3 is CSASDGYNSPLHF. The CDR3 DNA is TGCAGTGCTAGTGACGGCTATAATTCACCCCTCCACTTT.

The rearrangement joins TRBV7-2 to TRBJ2-2; 15 nucleotides align to TRBD2. The germline gives CDR1 SGHTA, CDR2 FQGNSA. V lost 5 bases and J lost 4; bases outside the gene matches: 8. The CDR3 extends over 18 amino acids. The CDR3 DNA reads TGTGCCAGCAGCCCTGGACTAGCGGGAGGGCCCCCCACCGGGGAGCTGTTTTTT. This gives the protein CASSPGLAGGPPTGELFF.

The V call is TRBV11-2, the J call TRBJ2-7, with D possibly matching TRBD1 (5 bases). The CDR3 has 12 residues. Trimming removed 5 bases at V and 6 bases at J, with 11 bases between. Looked up from germline, CDR1 is SGHAT and CDR2 is FQNNGV. The CDR3 loop reads CASSPFDSEQYF. CDR3 bases: TGTGCCAGCAGCCCGTTCGACAGCGAGCAGTACTTC.

The chain couples TRBV21-1 to TRBJ2-1; the tabulated D call, TRBD2, remains unverified against the DNA. TRBV21-1 is a recognized pseudogene. There are 20 residues in the CDR3. The CDR3: CASSKGKRLAGGPTYNEQFF. In nucleotides, the CDR3 is TGTGCCAGCAGCAAAGGAAAGCGACTAGCGGGAGGGCCTACTTACAATGAGCAGTTCTTC.

The CDR3 DNA reads TGTGCCAGCAGTTTTACATCCGGGACTAGCGGGAGGGCCACAGATACGCAGTATTTT. This gives the protein CASSFTSGTSGRATDTQYF. The chain recombines TRBV6-2 or TRBV6-3 with TRBJ2-3; 16 positions agree with TRBD2. Germline CDR1 is MNHEY and CDR2 is SVGEGT. V gave up 4 bases and J gave up 2 bases; unmatched junction bases: 9. This CDR3 is built from 19 residues.

The chain combines TRBV7-2 with TRBJ2-2; tentative D call: TRBD1 (6 bases). The germline V gene has CDR1 SGHTA and CDR2 FQGNSA. With 5 bases removed from V and 4 bases from J, the gap between germline ends came to 14 bases. The CDR3 sequence is 15 residues long. CDR3 protein: CASSKEGVTTGELFF. The CDR3 coding sequence is TGTGCCAGCAGCAAAGAGGGGGTAACCACCGGGGAGCTGTTTTTT.

The gene calls are TRBV5-4 and TRBJ2-1; 7 nucleotides align to TRBD2. V shed 0 bases, J shed 1 base, and the junction held 4 bases outside the gene matches. The CDR3 runs to 16 residues. In germline, CDR1 is SGHNT, CDR2 YYREEE (reference sequence). Here the CDR3 reads CASSLGTSVSYNEQFF. CDR3 in DNA: TGTGCCAGCAGCTTGGGTACTAGCGTTTCCTACAATGAGCAGTTCTTC.

The chain recombines TRBV2 with TRBJ1-1, with no clear D. The CDR3 extends over 14 amino acids. With 6 bases removed from V and 0 bases from J, the gap between germline ends came to 11 bases. Germline V lookup: CDR1 SNHLY, CDR2 FYNNEI. The CDR3 coding sequence is TGTGCCAGCAGGAGCCTCGGGATGAACACTGAAGCTTTCTTT. It yields the protein CASRSLGMNTEAFF.

The chain recombines TRBV11-2 with TRBJ2-7; D uncertain. This CDR3 has 11 residues. The germline V gene has CDR1 SGHAT and CDR2 FQNNGV. The V end lost 6 bases, the J end lost 7 bases, and 10 bases lay between the germline ends. The CDR3 loop is CASRPPVEQYF. The DNA for the CDR3 is TGTGCCAGCAGACCCCCAGTGGAGCAGTACTTC.

The CDR3 loop reads CATSRDLGGNNEQFF. The CDR3 nucleotides are TGTGCCACCAGCAGAGATCTTGGCGGGAACAATGAGCAGTTCTTC. The V call is TRBV15, the J call TRBJ2-1; tentatively, D is TRBD2 (6 bases). V dropped 0 bases and J dropped 5 bases, with 11 bases sitting between them. Germline-derived CDR1 and CDR2 are LNHNV and YYDKDF (reference sequence). The length of the CDR3 is 15 residues.